This TCR beta chain was recovered during a study of shared clonotypes between healthy human individuals (dated by TCRdb to between 2020 and 2021). Concerning the study at large: The cohort included a few men and a couple of women between 18 and 49 years of age. Per donor, three plates each were used for CD4 naive and CD4 memory, two for CD8 naive, and one for CD8 memory. Blood TCR repertoires of about 5 healthy adults were deeply sequenced to estimate repertoire size and the extent of clonotype sharing between individuals. Libraries were prepared and TCR repertoires were sequenced by different laboratories using diverse techniques, in order to increase sequencing depth and limit assay-specific biases. Between about 0.8 and 9 billion PBMCs per donor were obtained by leukapheresis.

For the CD8 naive samples, CD45RO-negative cells were positively selected for CCR7, yielding a CD45RA+CCR7+ population from which TemRA cells were excluded. The donors were healthy, HIV-negative adults who had no recently reported acute infections or vaccinations. Every donor was a Caucasian adult residing in Nashville, Tennessee, USA. Blood was collected by leukapheresis, and PBMCs were isolated by Ficoll-Histopaque density gradient centrifugation and then cryopreserved in liquid nitrogen vapor phase. Analytical flow cytometry was used to check the purity and quantity of every magnetically sorted T cell population. Genomic DNA was isolated from every sorted fraction and measured by UV absorbance on a Nanodrop 2000c. With respect to this clone: The antigen this receptor binds is unknown. One end of the junction does not line up with germline, which may come from a read error.

TCR CDR3 regions were amplified from genomic DNA by multiplex PCR using the deep immunoSEQ assay. For each cell subset, the extracted genomic DNA was distributed evenly across all wells of several immunoSEQ 96-well plates, and each plate served as one replicate. For sorted subsets, approximately 210 ng genomic DNA, equal to about 30,000 T cell genomes, was loaded into each replicate PCR. Purified libraries were quantified with a Qubit 3.0 fluorometer, sized on a Bioanalyzer 2100, and re-quantified with the KAPA Library Quantification kit. Every immunoSEQ 96-well plate was sequenced on a dedicated single-read 150-cycle Illumina NextSeq 550 flow cell. As for the original processing: Because the immunoSEQ output included only junctional sequences and no quality scores, the filtering could not be the same as the filtering used for full-length reads. Sequences were annotated with PyIR, a Python wrapper for IgBLAST v1.9, and V/J genes and CDR3 were assigned using IMGT germline references. Any read was removed if the V/J assignment was weak (E-value above 1e-6), the CDR3 was missing, or the read contained stop codons, out-of-frame junctions, or ambiguous translated residues. V3J clonotypes were defined by identical inferred V gene, J gene, and CDR3 amino acid sequence. Percentage overlap between repertoires was computed as shared unique clonotypes divided by the size of the smaller repertoire. Richness of each repertoire was evaluated using RTK rarefaction, the Chao1 estimator, and Recon v2.1 estimates of unobserved clonotypes. For all TCRbeta clonotypes obtained by the gDNA method from a few donors, generation probabilities were computed with OLGA. TCRdb carries this immuneACCESS record with in-frame sequences only. Its versions omit some clonotypes, under half of them owing to an unresolved V gene in the studies checked, with the rest unexplained. The D gene and trimming were derived from the DNA, and the V and J assignments and clone size from that table. The sample table shows about 1.9 million clones, and about 94% are seen once. The top ten clones comprise more than 1.5% of the sample.

Based on the germline V gene, the CDR1 and CDR2 sequences are MNHNS and SASEGT. The CDR3 measures 13 amino acids from cysteine to phenylalanine. Kept here is only the CDR3 DNA, which spans 39 bases and is read in frame from base 1. Summary of the overall study and its limitations: The small number of donors limited the genetic and exposure-history diversity represented. Even with the large sequencing depth, rarefaction of the sorted-subset datasets indicated that sequencing was incomplete. Sampling was limited to blood, and TCR repertoires in tissue likely differ from TCR repertoires in blood. Sharing across a few donors was observed for about 5% of naive CD4, 3.5% of naive CD8, over 2% of memory CD4, and roughly 0.43% of memory CD8 clonotypes. Pairwise subsampling indicated that sequencing depth was expected to affect the degree of clonotype sharing among donors. Compared with non-shared clonotypes, clonotypes shared by all four sorted-subset donors had higher generation probabilities. Naive subsets generally had larger estimated clonotype richness than memory subsets.

The chain is encoded by TRBV6-1 joined to TRBJ1-2; the D gene lacks a confident call. This receptor was identified in a man between 18 and 29 years old in good health. Some clones in this sample may be carry-over from other donors' samples. The sequencing input was naive CD8+ T cells from PBMCs. The cell subset or site label of this sample denotes: CD45RA+CCR7+. The CDR3 protein is CASRGGRDYGYTF. The DNA sequence is as follows: TGTGCCAGCAGGGGAGGGAGAGACTACGGCTACACCTTC.